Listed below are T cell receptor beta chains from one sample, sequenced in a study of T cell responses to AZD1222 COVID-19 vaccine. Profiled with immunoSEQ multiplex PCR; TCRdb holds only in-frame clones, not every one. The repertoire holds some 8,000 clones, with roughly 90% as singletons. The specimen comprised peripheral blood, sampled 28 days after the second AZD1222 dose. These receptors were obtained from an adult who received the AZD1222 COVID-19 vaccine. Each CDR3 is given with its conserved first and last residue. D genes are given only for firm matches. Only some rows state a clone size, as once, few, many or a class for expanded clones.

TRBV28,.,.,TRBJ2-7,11,TGTGCCAGCAGCCTTCGGTACGAGCAGTACTTC,CASSLRYEQYF
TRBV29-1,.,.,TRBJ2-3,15,TGCAGCGTGAGACTAGGGGTCGCTCTTAGGGATACGCAGTATTTT,CSVRLGVALRDTQYF
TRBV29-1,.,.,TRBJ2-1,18,TGCAGCGTTGCATTCAGTATCCTGGGGGCGAGCTCCTACAATGAGCAGTTCTTC,CSVAFSILGASSYNEQFF
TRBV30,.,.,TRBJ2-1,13,TGTGCCTGGAGTCCTCTAGATTACGGTGAGCAGTTCTTC,CAWSPLDYGEQFF
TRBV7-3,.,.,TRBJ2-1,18,TGTGCCAGCAGCCCAAGAGGGCTCGGCGGGGAATCCTACAATGAGCAGTTCTTC,CASSPRGLGGESYNEQFF
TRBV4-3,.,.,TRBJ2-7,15,TGCGCCAGCAGCCAAAGGCCCGACAGGAGATACGAGCAGTACTTC,CASSQRPDRRYEQYF
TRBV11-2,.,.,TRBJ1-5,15,TGTGCCAGCAGCTCCCTGGGGGGAAGCAATCAGCCCCAGCATTTT,CASSSLGGSNQPQHF
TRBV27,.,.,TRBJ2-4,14,TGTGCCAGCAGTGCGCGGACAATCGAAAACATTCAGTACTTC,CASSARTIENIQYF
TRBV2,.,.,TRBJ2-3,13,TGTGCCAGCAAGGATAGCTCGGCAGATACGCAGTATTTT,CASKDSSADTQYF
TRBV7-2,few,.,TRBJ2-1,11,TGTGCCAGCAGCTTTCTAGAGGAGCAGTTCTTC,CASSFLEEQFF
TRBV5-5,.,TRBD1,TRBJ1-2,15,TGTGCCAGCAGCTTGAGCCCAGGGGGGAACTATGGCTACACCTTC,CASSLSPGGNYGYTF
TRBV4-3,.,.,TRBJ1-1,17,TGCGCCAGCAGCCAAGATATAGGGAGCCAGGGGATCACTGAAGCTTTCTTT,CASSQDIGSQGITEAFF
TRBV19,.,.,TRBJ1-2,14,TGTGCCAGTAGTAGAACAGGGAGCTACTATGGCTACACCTTC,CASSRTGSYYGYTF
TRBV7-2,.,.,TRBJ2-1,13,TGTGCCAGCAGCCCCCCATCAAACAATGAGCAGTTCTTC,CASSPPSNNEQFF
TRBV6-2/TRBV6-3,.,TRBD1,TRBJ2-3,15,TGTGCCAGCAGCTTAGGACAGGCTGGCACAGATACGCAGTATTTT,CASSLGQAGTDTQYF
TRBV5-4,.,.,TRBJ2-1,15,TGTGCCAGCAGCTTGGTGGCCGCGAATTACAATGAGCAGTTCTTC,CASSLVAANYNEQFF
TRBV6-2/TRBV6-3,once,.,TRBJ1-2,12,TGTGCCAGCAGTTACTCAGACTATGGCTACACCTTC,CASSYSDYGYTF
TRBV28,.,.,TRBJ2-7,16,TGTGCCAGCAGTCTGGGGGCCTTTCAACACCCCTACGAGCAGTACTTC,CASSLGAFQHPYEQYF
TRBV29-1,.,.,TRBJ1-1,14,TGCAGCGTTGCCCACTCCCTAATGAACACTGAAGCTTTCTTT,CSVAHSLMNTEAFF
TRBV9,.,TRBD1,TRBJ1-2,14,TGTGCCAGTGGGGAGGGGGCGCGTGACTATGGCTACACCTTC,CASGEGARDYGYTF